A selection of T cell receptor beta chains follows, all from one sample in a study of blood T cell repertoires in COVID-19. The data were produced by immunoSEQ multiplex PCR, yet TCRdb's version contains in-frame clones alone and is incomplete. The sample comprises roughly 160,000 clones, about 90% of which are singletons, and approximately 6.5% rests with the top ten. Material for sequencing was PBMCs or T cells enriched from blood (not recorded which). The source is a woman in her forties or fifties who had recovered from COVID-19. Both conserved end residues are trimmed from each CDR3. The D gene is left open where the match is weak. Size tells how often a clone was seen (once, few, many) or the class of an expanded clone, and some rows leave it out.

V,D,size,J,CDR3
TRBV28,TRBD2,.,TRBJ2-7,ASSQLAGVY
TRBV2,TRBD1,.,TRBJ2-5,ASTLGTGPRGTQY
TRBV16,TRBD1,.,TRBJ2-7,ASSQYGGTGLTYEQY
TRBV19,TRBD1,.,TRBJ1-2,ASSIAGQLYGYT
TRBV11-3,.,.,TRBJ2-1,ASSFGVLENEQF
TRBV18,TRBD2,.,TRBJ2-3,ASSPSGTQY
TRBV11-3,.,.,TRBJ2-2,ASSPGFANTGELF
TRBV24-1,TRBD1,.,TRBJ1-1,ATSDAGTGGYSSEAF
TRBV7-2,TRBD2,.,TRBJ2-7,ASSLARTSGTEQY
TRBV5-6,TRBD1,.,TRBJ1-1,ASKLQGAATAEAF
TRBV18,.,.,TRBJ2-2,ASSPQRAAGQTNTGELF
TRBV15,TRBD2,.,TRBJ2-7,ATSSRLAGSEQY
TRBV29-1,TRBD1,.,TRBJ1-2,SVAGQGYGYT
TRBV30,.,few,TRBJ1-2,AWTQKTLAYGYT
TRBV2,TRBD1,.,TRBJ2-7,ASRWTGSSYEQY
TRBV20-1,TRBD1,.,TRBJ1-4,SASRYEGAEEKLF
TRBV7-2,TRBD1,.,TRBJ2-2,ASSLANRGSGELF
TRBV5-6,TRBD1,.,TRBJ1-5,ASSFRQGRAQPQH
TRBV11-2,.,.,TRBJ1-6,ASSPNQGQGGSPLH
TRBV2,TRBD1,.,TRBJ2-1,ASRFPGQGLNEQF
TRBV11-2,.,.,TRBJ1-1,ASSAPLAEAF
TRBV30,TRBD1,few,TRBJ1-6,AWSGQGGSPLH
TRBV6-5,.,.,TRBJ1-6,ASRPGAGYNSPLH
TRBV7-3,.,.,TRBJ2-1,ASSLRGHYNEQF
TRBV18,.,.,TRBJ2-1,ASSPSQAINEQF
TRBV19,.,.,TRBJ2-7,ASSIRLGAYEQY
TRBV19,.,.,TRBJ1-5,ASSDVTGPNQPQH
TRBV27,.,.,TRBJ1-2,ASSLSRDYGYT
TRBV3-1/TRBV3-2,.,.,TRBJ1-5,ASSQDPRGNQPQH
TRBV7-7,.,.,TRBJ2-2,ASSSSQGTGELF
TRBV11-3,.,.,TRBJ1-1,ASSPRAGSTEAF
TRBV10-3,.,.,TRBJ2-2,AIKAGAAGELF
TRBV9,TRBD1,.,TRBJ1-4,ASSVDREGEKLF
TRBV6-5,.,.,TRBJ1-3,ASRLTSSGNTIY
TRBV9,TRBD2,.,TRBJ2-1,ASSVGLAGEGEQF
TRBV6-2/TRBV6-3,TRBD2,.,TRBJ2-3,ASSNRLAGAPDTQY
TRBV3-1/TRBV3-2,TRBD1,.,TRBJ1-1,ASSYFGTAVGGAF
TRBV5-1,.,.,TRBJ1-1,ASSLRGRDTEAF
TRBV7-2,.,once,TRBJ1-6,ASSLVQSSYNSPLH
TRBV6-1,TRBD2,many,TRBJ2-2,ASSDGLAGDTGELF
TRBV19,TRBD1,.,TRBJ1-5,ATWGRGRNQPQH
TRBV30,TRBD2,once,TRBJ2-1,AWSLAGGREQF
TRBV10-1,.,.,TRBJ1-2,ASSEGRWRLYFNYGYT
TRBV14,.,.,TRBJ2-3,ASSQGRSTQY
TRBV7-2,TRBD1,.,TRBJ2-3,ASSWTGISTDTQY
TRBV19,TRBD1,.,TRBJ1-5,ASSIDRGTSNQPQH
TRBV7-6,TRBD2,.,TRBJ2-2,ASSLGREGSNTGELF